The clone carrying this TCR beta chain turned up a few times. The record originates from a study of blood T cell repertoires in COVID-19. On the study more broadly: Samples taken during acute and convalescent COVID-19 were collected in the United States, Italy and Spain. T cells, B-cell-depleted T cells, or PBMCs supplied cDNA or gDNA.

V was pared by 4 bases and J by 7 bases, with 14 bases between. The length of the CDR3 is 13 residues. Germline assignment: CDR1 SQVTM and CDR2 ANQGSEA. Authors' analysis steps: Quantification of nucleated cells was approximated via reference gene primer amplification. Using immunoSEQ multiplex PCR, the repertoire was profiled, and TCRdb retains in-frame clones only, with some absent. V and J calls and clone size come straight from that table; D and trimming were deduced from the DNA. The sample lists approximately 260,000 clones, over 65% occurring once. The sequenced sample consisted of peripheral blood. This receptor was taken from a man aged 60-69 years who had recovered from COVID-19. The V and J genes are TRBV29-1 and TRBJ2-1; D perhaps matches TRBD2 (6 bases). DNA for the CDR3: TGCAGCGTTGGGGCAGCGGGTCGGAATGAGCAGTTCTTC. It codes for CSVGAAGRNEQFF.